The 32 T cell receptor beta chains below all came from one sample that was sequenced in a study of blood T cell repertoires in COVID-19 (TCRdb year 2020). Library preparation was by the immunoSEQ multiplex PCR assay. TCRdb limited this immuneACCESS table to in-frame rearrangements with V and J called. A share of clones is missing; checked studies link under half to unresolved V genes, and the rest is unexplained. This sample is represented by under 300,000 clones; 75% to 95% of them were singletons. In total, the top ten clones hold approximately 2% of the sample. The specimen was PBMCs or T cells enriched from blood (not recorded which). These TCRs come from a woman under 30 who had recovered from COVID-19.

This clone appeared a few times. The V call is TRBV2, the J call TRBJ1-2, with 10 positions matching TRBD1. J gave up 5 bases and V 6 bases, and 9 bases lay outside the gene matches. This CDR3 has 15 amino acids. Germline CDR1 SNHLY, CDR2 FYNNEI. CDR3 residues: CASRPRDRGLYGYTF. Written as DNA, the CDR3 is TGTGCCAGCAGACCCCGGGACAGGGGACTTTATGGCTACACCTTC.

J is TRBJ1-1 and V is TRBV6-5; no clear D gene. Trimming took 6 bases from V and 3 from J, leaving 11 bases between them. This CDR3 comprises 13 residues. Germline V gene lookup returns CDR1 MNHEY and CDR2 SVGAGI. This chain's CDR3 is CASRDTLDTEAFF. CDR3 nucleotides: TGTGCCAGCAGGGATACACTAGACACTGAAGCTTTCTTT.

The chain couples TRBV7-2 to TRBJ2-5, with D perhaps matching TRBD1 (6 bases). Germline CDR1 is SGHTA and CDR2 is FQGNSA. V lost 2 bases and J lost 5, with 15 bases in between. There are 15 residues in the CDR3. CDR3 coding DNA: TGTGCCAGCAGCTTACAGGGGACCTTGGAGGAGACCCAGTACTTC. Residues: CASSLQGTLEETQYF. Together with reference TRBV7-2 and TRBJ2-5, the CDR3 gives the full variable domain: GAGVSQSPSNKVTEKGKDVELRCDPISGHTALYWYRQSLGQGLEFLIYFQGNSAPDKSGLPSDRFSAERTGGSVSTLTIQRTQQEDSAVYLCASSLQGTLEETQYFGPGTRLLVL.

This clone has just one count. CDR3 nucleotides: TGCGCCAGCACCGAGAGGGTGGGCGGCGGCACCGGGGAGCTGTTTTTT. Protein product: CASTERVGGGTGELFF. The genes are TRBV10-1 and TRBJ2-2; maybe TRBD2 (5 bases). This CDR3 has 16 amino acids. V was cut by 7 bases and J by 4 bases, with 19 bases left in between. Germline assignment: CDR1 WNHNN and CDR2 SYGVQD (reference sequence).

The chain combines TRBV14 with TRBJ2-1; 15 nucleotides line up with TRBD2. Looked up from germline, CDR1 is SGHDN and CDR2 is FVKESK. V lost 4 bases and J lost 4; bases outside the gene matches: 11. The CDR3 sequence is 19 residues long. In DNA form, the CDR3 reads TGTGCCAGCAGCCGAGGGACTAGCGGGAGGTTCTCCTATTACAATGAGCAGTTCTTC. This encodes CASSRGTSGRFSYYNEQFF. The full variable domain, with the rest looked up from reference TRBV14 and TRBJ2-1, is EAGVTQFPSHSVIEKGQTVTLRCDPISGHDNLYWYRRVMGKEIKFLLHFVKESKQDESGMPNNRFLAERTGGTYSTLKVQPAELEDSGVYFCASSRGTSGRFSYYNEQFFGPGTRLTVL.

The CDR3: CASSPQPRTSGASGTQYF. DNA of the CDR3: TGTGCCAGCTCACCCCAACCCAGGACTAGCGGGGCCTCAGGGACCCAGTACTTC. This rearrangement joins TRBV18 to TRBJ2-5; 12 bases line up with TRBD2. The germline gives CDR1 KGHSH, CDR2 LQKENI. V was clipped by 3 bases and J by 7 bases; unmatched bases: 15. This CDR3 spans 18 amino acids. The whole variable domain, filled in from reference TRBV18 and TRBJ2-5, reads NAGVMQNPRHLVRRRGQEARLRCSPMKGHSHVYWYRQLPEEGLKFMVYLQKENIIDESGMPKERFSAEFPKEGPSILRIQQVVRGDSAAYFCASSPQPRTSGASGTQYFGPGTRLLVL.

This rearrangement joins TRBV19 to TRBJ1-1; D gene uncertain. The germline V and J ends were trimmed by 7 bases and 5 bases, with 8 bases remaining between them. Germline V gene sequence: CDR1 LNHDA, CDR2 SQIVND (reference sequence). This CDR3 is 11 amino acids long. Written as DNA, the CDR3 is TGTGCCAGTAACAGTTGGACTGAAGCTTTCTTT. This sequence encodes CASNSWTEAFF.

The chain links TRBV9 to TRBJ2-1, with D possibly matching TRBD2 (5 bases). Trimming stripped 0 bases from V and 7 bases from J, with 8 bases between. CDR1 and CDR2 (germline): SGDLS, YYNGEE. This CDR3 region has 13 residues. CDR3 DNA: TGTGCCAGCAGCGTAGGGGAGCCGAATGAGCAGTTCTTC. This sequence encodes CASSVGEPNEQFF.

The V call is TRBV6-5, the J call TRBJ2-7, with a weak D call TRBD2 (5 bases). The germline V gene encodes CDR1 MNHEY and CDR2 SVGAGI. This CDR3 region has 10 residues. The DNA for the CDR3 is TGTCTTCATAAAGGGAGCGAGCAGTACTTC. It specifies CLHKGSEQYF.

The chain carries TRBV9 and TRBJ2-1; 10 bases are a match to TRBD2. The CDR3 contains 16 residues. Germline V gene sequence: CDR1 SGDLS, CDR2 YYNGEE. With 3 bases clipped from V and 1 base from J, the junction kept 4 bases outside the gene matches. CDR3 amino acids: CASSGVAGGSYNEQFF. DNA for the CDR3: TGTGCCAGCAGCGGAGTAGCGGGAGGATCCTACAATGAGCAGTTCTTC.

V is TRBV11-2 and J is TRBJ2-7; D not resolved. The CDR3 extends over 13 amino acids. The V gene lost 1 base and the J gene lost 2 bases, with 6 bases spanning the gap. In germline, CDR1 is SGHAT, CDR2 FQNNGV. Written as DNA, the CDR3 is TGTGCCAGCAGCTTAGGGCCCGCCTACGAGCAGTACTTC. The encoded protein is CASSLGPAYEQYF.

The CDR3 is CASSNGLAGVSSNEQFF. For the CDR3, the DNA is TGTGCCAGTAGTAACGGACTAGCGGGGGTGTCTAGTAATGAGCAGTTCTTC. The J gene is TRBJ2-1, the V gene TRBV19, with 13 bases identical to TRBD2. J lost 7 bases, V lost 4 bases, and 10 bases had no gene match. Per germline, CDR1 LNHDA and CDR2 SQIVND (reference sequence). The CDR3 is 17 amino acids.

The chain combines TRBV7-9 with TRBJ2-2; TRBD2 might be the D (7 bases). The germline gives CDR1 SEHNR, CDR2 FQNEAQ (reference sequence). The V end lost 9 bases, the J end lost 3 bases, and 14 bases lay between the germline ends. This CDR3 comprises 14 residues. CDR3 residues: CASLWGGDTGELFF. Here the CDR3 DNA reads TGTGCCAGTCTCTGGGGGGGCGACACCGGGGAGCTGTTTTTT.

The rearrangement joins TRBV12-3 or TRBV12-4 to TRBJ2-5, with TRBD1 as a possible D gene (5 bases). V was cut by 3 bases and J by 5 bases, with 10 bases left in between. The CDR3 is 13 amino acids. CDR3 DNA: TGTGCCAGCAGTTTCACAGGCAGGGAGACCCAGTACTTC. Residues: CASSFTGRETQYF.

The CDR3 protein is CASSPGSDQETQYF. CDR3 bases: TGTGCCAGCAGTCCGGGGTCTGATCAAGAGACCCAGTACTTC. J is TRBJ2-5 and V is TRBV2; perhaps TRBD2 as D (5 bases). Trimming took 5 bases from V and 2 from J, leaving 12 bases between them. The CDR3 covers 14 residues. The germline V gene encodes CDR1 SNHLY and CDR2 FYNNEI.

This clone came up a few times. The chain carries TRBV5-4 and TRBJ1-2, with D uncertain. Germline CDR1 is SGHNT and CDR2 is YYREEE (reference sequence). The CDR3 extends over 14 amino acids. Trimming pared 2 bases from V and 4 bases from J, leaving 12 bases between. CDR3 sequence: CASSFMEGGYGYTF. CDR3 coding DNA: TGTGCCAGCAGCTTTATGGAGGGTGGCTATGGCTACACCTTC. Full variable domain (remainder filled in from reference TRBV5-4 and TRBJ1-2): ETGVTQSPTHLIKTRGQQVTLRCSSQSGHNTVSWYQQALGQGPQFIFQYYREEENGRGNFPPRFSGLQFPNYSSELNVNALELDDSALYLCASSFMEGGYGYTFGSGTRLTVV.

V is TRBV12-3 or TRBV12-4 and J is TRBJ1-2, with 8 bases matching TRBD1. The CDR3 has 13 residues. The junction had 7 bases not matched to a gene; V was cut back by 7 bases and J by 6 bases. This CDR3 is CASTMDRVHGYTF. The CDR3 DNA follows: TGTGCCAGCACCATGGACAGGGTACATGGCTACACCTTC.

This chain uses TRBV29-1 with TRBJ1-3; 10 nucleotides align to TRBD1. CDR3 length: 12 residues. J lost 9 bases, V lost 1 base, and 0 bases had no gene match. Germline V gene data show CDR1 as SQVTM and CDR2 as ANQGSEA. In nucleotides, the CDR3 is TGCAGCGTTGAAGGGACAGGGGGCACCATATATTTT. The encoded protein is CSVEGTGGTIYF.

The genes are TRBV5-1 and TRBJ2-5, with D perhaps matching TRBD1 (7 bases). Germline CDR1 and CDR2: SGHRS and YFSETQ. The germline V and J ends were trimmed by 5 bases and 4 bases, with 12 bases remaining between them. The CDR3 consists of 13 residues. In DNA form, the CDR3 reads TGCGCCAGCAGGGCAGGGGGAGGAGAGACCCAGTACTTC. Protein product: CASRAGGGETQYF.

V usage is TRBV29-1 and J usage is TRBJ1-1; a weak D match, TRBD1 (6 bases). The CDR3 sequence is 12 residues long. The germline CDR1 and CDR2 sequences are SQVTM and ANQGSEA. V was shortened by 6 bases and J by 11 bases, with 19 bases between the two germline ends. The CDR3 DNA reads TGCAGCGTGAGGGGGGAGGGTTTGAGGGCTTTCTTT. It encodes CSVRGEGLRAFF.

V is TRBV5-6 and J is TRBJ1-2; D gene ambiguous. The CDR3 contains 13 residues. Germline loops: CDR1 SGHDT, CDR2 YYEEEE. With 4 bases removed from V and 6 bases from J, the gap between germline ends came to 13 bases. As DNA, the CDR3 is TGTGCCAGCAGCCCCACGGTGTTCGATGGCTACACCTTC. Protein: CASSPTVFDGYTF.

The V gene is TRBV28, the J gene TRBJ1-1; TRBD1 matches at 8 bases. Germline-derived CDR1 and CDR2 are MDHEN and SYDVKM. This CDR3 spans 16 amino acids. J gave up 1 base and V 6 bases, and 10 bases lay outside the gene matches. CDR3 nucleotides: TGTGCCAGCAGCCCTTTCAGGGGGCCTGCGAACACTGAAGCTTTCTTT. As protein: CASSPFRGPANTEAFF.

This clone was observed a handful of times. The V gene is TRBV5-1, the J gene TRBJ1-3; 8 bases agree with TRBD1. This CDR3 comprises 17 residues. Germline CDR1 is SGHRS and CDR2 is YFSETQ. J gave up 3 bases and V 4 bases, and 12 bases lay outside the gene matches. The CDR3 loop is CASSLEPDRGGGNTIYF. The CDR3 DNA reads as TGCGCCAGCAGCCTCGAACCCGACAGGGGAGGTGGAAACACCATATATTTT. Full variable domain (missing parts from reference TRBV5-1 and TRBJ1-3): KAGVTQTPRYLIKTRGQQVTLSCSPISGHRSVSWYQQTPGQGLQFLFEYFSETQRNKGNFPGRFSGRQFSNSRSEMNVSTLELGDSALYLCASSLEPDRGGGNTIYFGEGSWLTVV.

The V and J genes are TRBV7-2 and TRBJ1-2; TRBD1 might be the D (6 bases). The germline V gene encodes CDR1 SGHTA and CDR2 FQGNSA. Between the trimmed V and J ends, which lost 5 bases and 4 bases, there was a span of 14 bases. The CDR3 runs to 14 residues. CDR3 in DNA: TGTGCCAGCAGCAAACCCGGGACACTCTATGGCTACACCTTC. It encodes CASSKPGTLYGYTF.

This clone was recorded a few times. The V and J genes are TRBV11-3 and TRBJ2-5; D is perhaps TRBD2 (6 bases). The germline V gene encodes CDR1 SGHNT and CDR2 YENEEA. CDR3 length: 13 residues. The V and J ends lost 3 bases and 2 bases respectively, with 7 bases between them. CDR3 sequence reads: CASSLGGQETQYF. CDR3 nucleotide sequence: TGTGCCAGCAGCTTGGGAGGACAAGAGACCCAGTACTTC.

The J gene is TRBJ2-2, the V gene TRBV4-2; D gene uncertain. Germline CDR1 reads LGHNA; CDR2 reads YNFKEQ. Deletions cut 8 bases from V and 6 bases from J, with 13 bases between. CDR3 length equals 13 residues. CDR3 loop: CASAETNPGELFF. CDR3 coding DNA: TGTGCCAGCGCCGAAACAAACCCCGGGGAGCTGTTTTTT.

V is TRBV7-2 and J is TRBJ1-2; D is unresolved. Germline CDR1 reads SGHTA; CDR2 reads FQGNSA. V lost 5 bases and J 8 bases, leaving 24 bases between the germline ends. The CDR3 contains 16 residues. The CDR3 here is CASSPEPRSRGGGYTF. The DNA for the CDR3 is TGTGCCAGCAGCCCCGAACCGAGGTCGAGAGGAGGAGGCTACACCTTC. Based on the CDR3 plus reference TRBV7-2 and TRBJ1-2, the full variable domain is GAGVSQSPSNKVTEKGKDVELRCDPISGHTALYWYRQSLGQGLEFLIYFQGNSAPDKSGLPSDRFSAERTGGSVSTLTIQRTQQEDSAVYLCASSPEPRSRGGGYTFGSGTRLTVV.

The chain joins TRBV3-1 (or the pseudogene TRBV3-2) to TRBJ2-3; the match to TRBD1 covers 7 bases. The germline gives CDR1 LGHDT, CDR2 YNNKEL (reference sequence). V was clipped by 4 bases and J by 0 bases; unmatched bases: 7. CDR3 length: 16 amino acids. The CDR3 is CASSPSRGSSTDTQYF. CDR3 coding DNA: TGTGCCAGCAGCCCCTCCAGGGGGTCTAGCACAGATACGCAGTATTTT.

The V call is TRBV6-5, the J call TRBJ1-1; D may be TRBD1 (5 bases). The CDR3 length is 13 residues. CDR1 is MNHEY, CDR2 SVGAGI, per germline. V lost 6 bases to trimming and J lost 5 bases, with 13 bases between them. The CDR3 region is CASREGLGTEAFF. CDR3 nucleotides: TGTGCCAGCAGGGAGGGGTTGGGGACTGAAGCTTTCTTT.

The V and J genes are TRBV18 and TRBJ1-1; 11 bases are a match to TRBD1. The CDR3 covers 13 residues. Trimming at V came to 6 bases and at J to 7 bases, leaving 4 bases not matched to a gene. The germline V gene encodes CDR1 KGHSH and CDR2 LQKENI. The CDR3 DNA is TGTGCCAGCTCGCCCGGGACAGGGGGTGAAGCTTTCTTT. Translation gives CASSPGTGGEAFF.

The chain combines TRBV19 with TRBJ2-5, with 9 bases identical to TRBD2. Trimming cost V 8 bases and J 4 bases; bases outside gene matches: 14. The CDR3 contains 16 residues. Germline values: CDR1 LNHDA, CDR2 SQIVND (reference sequence). The CDR3 DNA sequence: TGTGCCAGTTCCTTACCAGGTAGCGGGGGCTCAGAGACCCAGTACTTC. Its protein is CASSLPGSGGSETQYF.

This rearrangement joins TRBV5-6 to TRBJ2-7, with D unclear. V was clipped by 2 bases and J by 5 bases, with 14 bases between them. The CDR3 contains 14 residues. Per germline, CDR1 SGHDT and CDR2 YYEEEE. Here the CDR3 reads CASSLVNQNHEQYF. CDR3 nucleotides: TGTGCCAGCAGCTTAGTGAACCAGAACCACGAGCAGTACTTC. The variable domain in full, with the rest retrieved from reference TRBV5-6 and TRBJ2-7, is DAGVTQSPTHLIKTRGQQVTLRCSPKSGHDTVSWYQQALGQGPQFIFQYYEEEERQRGNFPDRFSGHQFPNYSSELNVNALLLGDSALYLCASSLVNQNHEQYFGPGTRLTVT.